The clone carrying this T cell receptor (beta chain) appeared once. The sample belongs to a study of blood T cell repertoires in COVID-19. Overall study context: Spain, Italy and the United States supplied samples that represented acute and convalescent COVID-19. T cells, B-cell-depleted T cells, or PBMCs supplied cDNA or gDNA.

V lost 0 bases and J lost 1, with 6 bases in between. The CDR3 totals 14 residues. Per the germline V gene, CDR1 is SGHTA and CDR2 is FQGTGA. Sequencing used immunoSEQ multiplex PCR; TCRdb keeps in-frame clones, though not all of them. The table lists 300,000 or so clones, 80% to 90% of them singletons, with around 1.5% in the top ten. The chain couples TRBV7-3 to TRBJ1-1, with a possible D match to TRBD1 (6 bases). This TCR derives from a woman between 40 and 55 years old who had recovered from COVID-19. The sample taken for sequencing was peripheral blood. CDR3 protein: CASSLTGGNTEAFF. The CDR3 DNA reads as TGTGCCAGCAGCTTAACAGGGGGGAACACTGAAGCTTTCTTT.